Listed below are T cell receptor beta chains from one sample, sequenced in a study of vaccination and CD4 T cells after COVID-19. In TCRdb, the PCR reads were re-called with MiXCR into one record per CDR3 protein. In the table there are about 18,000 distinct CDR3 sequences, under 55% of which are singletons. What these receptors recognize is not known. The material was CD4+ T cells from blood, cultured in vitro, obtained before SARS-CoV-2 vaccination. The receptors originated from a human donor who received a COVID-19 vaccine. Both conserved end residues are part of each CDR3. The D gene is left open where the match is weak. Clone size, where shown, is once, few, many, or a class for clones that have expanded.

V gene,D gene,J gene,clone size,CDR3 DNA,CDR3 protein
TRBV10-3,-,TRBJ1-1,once,TGTGCCATCAGTGAGTCAGCAGGGGACACTGAAGCTTTCTTT,CAISESAGDTEAFF
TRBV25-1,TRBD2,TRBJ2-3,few,TGTGCCAGCAGTGCTCTAGCGGGGGGGCAAAATACGCAGTATTTT,CASSALAGGQNTQYF
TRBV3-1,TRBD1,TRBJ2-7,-,TGTGCCAGCAGTCGACAGGGAATCGACGAGCAGTACTTC,CASSRQGIDEQYF
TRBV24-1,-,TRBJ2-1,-,TGTGCCACCAGTAGCCCGGGGGCTAGCTCCTACAATGAGCAGTTCTTC,CATSSPGASSYNEQFF
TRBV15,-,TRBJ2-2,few,TGTGCCACCAGCAGAATAGTTAACACCGGGGAGCTGTTTTTT,CATSRIVNTGELFF
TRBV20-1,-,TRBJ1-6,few,TGCAGTGCTAGAGCGGGCCTCAGCTCCTATAATTCACCCCTCCACTTT,CSARAGLSSYNSPLHF
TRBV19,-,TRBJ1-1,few,TGTGCCAGTAGTTCAACCCGGGCCCCGAACACTGAAGCTTTCTTT,CASSSTRAPNTEAFF
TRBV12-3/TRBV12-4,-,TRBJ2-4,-,TGTGCCAGCAGTTTATTCCCCCGTGAGCAGTACTTC,CASSLFPREQYF
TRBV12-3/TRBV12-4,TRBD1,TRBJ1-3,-,TGTGCCAGCAGTTTACGACAGGGAATCTCCATATATTTT,CASSLRQGISIYF
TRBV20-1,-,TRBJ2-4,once,TGCAGTGCTAGAGATCCGAGGTTAGCCAAAAACATTCAGTACTTC,CSARDPRLAKNIQYF
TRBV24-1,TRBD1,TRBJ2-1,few,TGTGCCACCAGTGATGACAGGGGACAGTTTCACAATGAGCAGTTCTTC,CATSDDRGQFHNEQFF
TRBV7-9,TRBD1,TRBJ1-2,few,TGTGCCAGCAGCTTAGGAGGGGGCCTGCGCTATGGCTACACCTTC,CASSLGGGLRYGYTF
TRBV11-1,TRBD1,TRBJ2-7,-,TGTGCCAGCAGTTTTCGCGGGACAGGGTTTTCCTACGAGCAGTACTTC,CASSFRGTGFSYEQYF
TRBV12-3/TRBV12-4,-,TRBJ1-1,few,TGTGCCAGCAGTAGCTACGGGGCCATGAACACTGAAGCTTTCTTT,CASSSYGAMNTEAFF
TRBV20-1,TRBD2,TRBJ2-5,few,TGCAGTGCTGCGGAGCGGGGGGGGAACCAAGAGACCCAGTACTTC,CSAAERGGNQETQYF
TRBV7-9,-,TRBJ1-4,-,TGTGCCAGCAGCCCACAGGAGTCACTGACTGAAAAACTGTTTTTT,CASSPQESLTEKLFF
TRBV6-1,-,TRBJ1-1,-,TGTGCCAGCAGTGAATGGGGGGGGCTTACTGAAGCTTTCTTT,CASSEWGGLTEAFF
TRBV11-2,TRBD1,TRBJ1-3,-,TGTGCCAGCAGCTTATACGACAGGGGCCCTGGAAACACCATATATTTT,CASSLYDRGPGNTIYF
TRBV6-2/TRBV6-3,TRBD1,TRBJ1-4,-,TGTGCCAGCAGTGACCGACAGGGGACTAATGAAAAACTGTTTTTT,CASSDRQGTNEKLFF